One sample yielded the 10 T cell receptor beta chains listed below, sequenced in a study of shared clonotypes between healthy human individuals. Positively selected for CCR7, the CD45RO-negative cells used as naive CD8 cells excluded terminally differentiated effector memory CD45RA+ cells. Repertoires were generated with immunoSEQ multiplex PCR, while TCRdb's copy carries only in-frame clones and drops some. The table lists 2 million to 2.5 million clones, 93% of them singletons. The sample was naive CD8+ T cells from PBMCs. The receptors stem from a man between 18 and 35 years old in good health. Some clones in this sample may be carry-over from other donors' samples.

The chain is built from TRBV5-1 and TRBJ2-7, with 7 positions matching TRBD2. The germline V gene encodes CDR1 SGHRS and CDR2 YFSETQ. The CDR3 consists of 16 residues. The V gene end was trimmed by 2 bases and the J gene end by 2 bases; junction bases not matched to a gene: 10. The CDR3 here is CASSFGYASGAYEQYF. The DNA of the CDR3 is TGCGCCAGCAGCTTCGGTTATGCTAGCGGAGCCTACGAGCAGTACTTC.

The J gene is TRBJ2-7, the V gene TRBV28; TRBD2 matches 16 bases. The CDR3 covers 19 residues. The trim removed 5 bases at V and 9 bases at J, leaving 19 bases unmatched. Germline CDR1 MDHEN, CDR2 SYDVKM. For the CDR3, the DNA is TGTGCCAGCAGTGGGGTACCGGGACTAGCGGGAGGGCGCCTCGATGGGCAGTACTTC. Amino acids: CASSGVPGLAGGRLDGQYF.

This clone was detected once. CDR3 DNA sequence: TGTGCCAGCCTTAGTTTTACTAGCGGGGGCGGGGGGACCCAGTACTTC. As protein: CASLSFTSGGGGTQYF. J is TRBJ2-5 and V is TRBV28; 11 bases map to TRBD2. The CDR3 totals 16 residues. Germline V lookup: CDR1 MDHEN, CDR2 SYDVKM. The V gene end was trimmed by 8 bases and the J gene end by 7 bases; junction bases not matched to a gene: 15.

The rearrangement joins TRBV7-9 to TRBJ1-5; possible D gene TRBD1, 5 bases. Germline CDR1 is SEHNR and CDR2 is FQNEAQ (reference sequence). The V end was cut by 1 base, the J end by 4 bases, with 8 bases between. There are 14 residues in the CDR3. As DNA, the CDR3 is TGTGCCAGCAGCTTAGTGGGGCAGAATCAGCCCCAGCATTTT. Amino acid sequence: CASSLVGQNQPQHF. Full variable domain (missing parts from reference TRBV7-9 and TRBJ1-5): DTGVSQNPRHKITKRGQNVTFRCDPISEHNRLYWYRQTLGQGPEFLTYFQNEAQLEKSRLLSDRFSAERPKGSFSTLEIQRTEQGDSAMYLCASSLVGQNQPQHFGDGTRLSIL.

The rearrangement joins TRBV23-1 to TRBJ1-2, with D hard to call. TRBV23-1 is an open reading frame, and its role is uncertain. The CDR3 sequence is 12 residues long. Trimming took 3 bases from V and 4 from J, leaving 6 bases between them. The CDR3 sequence: CASSQWGYGYTF. CDR3 in DNA: TGCGCCAGCAGTCAGTGGGGCTATGGCTACACCTTC.

V usage is TRBV11-2 and J usage is TRBJ2-7; TRBD2 matches 11 bases. The V segment lost 6 bases and the J segment 4 bases; nucleotides outside the gene matches: 11. From germline, CDR1 is SGHAT and CDR2 FQNNGV. CDR3 length: 16 amino acids. CDR3 sequence reads: CASSPFPGLADYEQYF. In nucleotides, the CDR3 is TGTGCCAGCAGTCCGTTCCCGGGACTAGCGGATTACGAGCAGTACTTC. Variable domain in full (rest from reference TRBV11-2 and TRBJ2-7): EAGVAQSPRYKIIEKRQSVAFWCNPISGHATLYWYQQILGQGPKLLIQFQNNGVVDDSQLPKDRFSAERLKGVDSTLKIQPAKLEDSAVYLCASSPFPGLADYEQYFGPGTRLTVT.

V gene TRBV5-4 combines with J gene TRBJ2-2, with D uncertain. The CDR3 is 13 amino acids. Germline CDR1 reads SGHNT; CDR2 reads YYREEE (reference sequence). The germline V and J ends were trimmed by 2 bases and 1 base, with 3 bases remaining between them. The CDR3, as DNA: TGTGCCAGCAGCTTTGGGAACACCGGGGAGCTGTTTTTT. This sequence encodes CASSFGNTGELFF.

V usage is TRBV29-1 and J usage is TRBJ2-1; the match to TRBD1 covers 9 bases. This CDR3 spans 16 amino acids. V dropped 4 bases and J dropped 6; count of bases not matched to a gene: 13. Germline assignment: CDR1 SQVTM and CDR2 ANQGSEA. The CDR3 DNA follows: TGCAGCGTTGTTGGAACGGGACAGGGAATTTTCAATGAGCAGTTCTTC. Protein: CSVVGTGQGIFNEQFF.

In this sample, this clone turned up once. J is TRBJ1-1 and V is TRBV5-1; tentatively, D is TRBD1 (5 bases). Germline CDR1 reads SGHRS; CDR2 reads YFSETQ. CDR3 length equals 14 residues. Deletions cut 4 bases from V and 4 bases from J, with 14 bases between. The CDR3 DNA reads as TGCGCCAGCAGCCCGGACAAACCAGTCACTGAAGCTTTCTTT. Translating gives CASSPDKPVTEAFF.

The chain is built from TRBV7-2 and TRBJ2-7, with 9 bases fitting TRBD2. This CDR3 has 16 residues. V was pared by 5 bases and J by 2 bases, with 10 bases of the junction left unmatched. Germline V lookup: CDR1 SGHTA, CDR2 FQGNSA. CDR3 in DNA: TGTGCCAGCAGCCGCCCCATAGCGGGAGACCCCTACGAGCAGTACTTC. Encoded protein: CASSRPIAGDPYEQYF.